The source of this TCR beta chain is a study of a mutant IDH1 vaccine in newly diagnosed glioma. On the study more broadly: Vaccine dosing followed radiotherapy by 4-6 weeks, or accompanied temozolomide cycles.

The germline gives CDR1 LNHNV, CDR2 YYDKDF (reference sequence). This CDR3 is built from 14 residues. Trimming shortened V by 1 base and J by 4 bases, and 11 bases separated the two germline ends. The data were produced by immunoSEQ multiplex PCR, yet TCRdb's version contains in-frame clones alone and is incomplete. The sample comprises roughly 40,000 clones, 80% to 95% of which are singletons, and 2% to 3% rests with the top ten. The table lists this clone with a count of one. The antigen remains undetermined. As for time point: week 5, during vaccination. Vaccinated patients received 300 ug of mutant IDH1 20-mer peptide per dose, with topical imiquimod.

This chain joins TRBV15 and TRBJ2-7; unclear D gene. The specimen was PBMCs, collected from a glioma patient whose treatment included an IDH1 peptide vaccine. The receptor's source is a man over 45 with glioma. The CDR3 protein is CATSRGLVGYEQYF. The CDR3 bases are TGTGCCACCAGCAGAGGCCTAGTAGGGTACGAGCAGTACTTC.